This T cell receptor (beta chain) derives from a study of T cells after yellow fever vaccination. Germline-derived CDR1 and CDR2 are SGHNT and YYREEE (reference sequence). This CDR3 region has 15 residues. Trimming removed 4 bases from V and 2 bases from J, with 15 bases in between. One entry per CDR3 protein results from TCRdb running MiXCR on the 5' RACE reads. The data show roughly 32,000 distinct CDR3 sequences, with approximately 4% seen just once and 45% to 50% held by the top ten. The V call is TRBV5-4, the J call TRBJ2-5, with D uncertain. The sample was CD8+ T cells sorted from PBMCs, taken 5 days after the yellow fever booster vaccination. The TCR originated in a man in his thirties or forties who received the YFV17D yellow fever vaccine. CDR3 DNA sequence: TGTGCCAGCAGCCCGGCAGGCCGCCCTCAAGAGACCCAGTACTTC. As protein: CASSPAGRPQETQYF. Full variable domain (remainder filled in from reference TRBV5-4 and TRBJ2-5): ETGVTQSPTHLIKTRGQQVTLRCSSQSGHNTVSWYQQALGQGPQFIFQYYREEENGRGNFPPRFSGLQFPNYSSELNVNALELDDSALYLCASSPAGRPQETQYFGPGTRLLVL.